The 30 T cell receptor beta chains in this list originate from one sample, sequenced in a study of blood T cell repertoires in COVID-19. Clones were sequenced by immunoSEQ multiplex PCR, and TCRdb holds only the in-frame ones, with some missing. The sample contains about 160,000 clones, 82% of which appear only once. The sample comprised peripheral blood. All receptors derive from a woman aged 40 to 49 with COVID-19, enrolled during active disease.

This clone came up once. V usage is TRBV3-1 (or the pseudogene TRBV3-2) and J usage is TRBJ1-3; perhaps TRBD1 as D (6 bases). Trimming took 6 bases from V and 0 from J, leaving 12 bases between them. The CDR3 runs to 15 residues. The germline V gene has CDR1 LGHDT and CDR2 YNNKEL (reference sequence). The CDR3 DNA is TGTGCCAGCAGTCCCACAGGGCTCTCTGGAAACACCATATATTTT. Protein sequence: CASSPTGLSGNTIYF.

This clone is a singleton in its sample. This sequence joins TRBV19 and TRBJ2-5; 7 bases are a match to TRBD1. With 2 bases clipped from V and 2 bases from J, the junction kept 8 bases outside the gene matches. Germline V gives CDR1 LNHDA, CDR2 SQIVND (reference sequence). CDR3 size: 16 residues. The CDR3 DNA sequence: TGTGCCAGTAGTATAAGGGGGCGAATGGGTCAAGAGACCCAGTACTTC. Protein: CASSIRGRMGQETQYF.

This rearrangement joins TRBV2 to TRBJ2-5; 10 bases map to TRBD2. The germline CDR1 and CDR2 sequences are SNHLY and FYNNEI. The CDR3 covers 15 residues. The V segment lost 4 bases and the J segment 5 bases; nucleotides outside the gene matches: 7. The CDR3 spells CASSGIAGGSETQYF. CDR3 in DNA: TGTGCCAGCAGTGGGATAGCGGGGGGTTCGGAGACCCAGTACTTC.

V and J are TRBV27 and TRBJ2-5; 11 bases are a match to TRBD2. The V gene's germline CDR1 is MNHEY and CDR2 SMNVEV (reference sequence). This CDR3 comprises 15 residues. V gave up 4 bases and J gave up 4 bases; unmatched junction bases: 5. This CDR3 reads CASSSRLAGTETQYF. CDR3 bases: TGTGCCAGCAGTTCCCGACTAGCGGGAACAGAGACCCAGTACTTC.

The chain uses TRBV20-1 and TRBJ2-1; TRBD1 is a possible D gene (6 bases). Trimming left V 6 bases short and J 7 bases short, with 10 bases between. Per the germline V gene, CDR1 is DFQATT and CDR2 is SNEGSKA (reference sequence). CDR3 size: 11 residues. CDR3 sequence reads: CSARQGNEQFF. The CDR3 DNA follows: TGCAGTGCCCGGCAGGGGAATGAGCAGTTCTTC.

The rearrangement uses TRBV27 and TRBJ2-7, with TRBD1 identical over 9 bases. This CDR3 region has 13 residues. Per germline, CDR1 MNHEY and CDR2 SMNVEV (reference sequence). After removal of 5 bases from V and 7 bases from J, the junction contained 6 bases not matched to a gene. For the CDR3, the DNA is TGTGCCAGCAGTCCACAGGGGGCGCGGGAGCAGTACGTC. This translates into CASSPQGAREQYV.

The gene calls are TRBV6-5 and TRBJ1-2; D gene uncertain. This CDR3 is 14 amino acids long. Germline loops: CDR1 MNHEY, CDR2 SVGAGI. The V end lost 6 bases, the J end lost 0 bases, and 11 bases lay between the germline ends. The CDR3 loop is CASSNPTANYGYTF. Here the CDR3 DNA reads TGTGCCAGCAGCAATCCCACAGCTAACTATGGCTACACCTTC.

This CDR3 is CASSHFRGPYEQYF. The CDR3 nucleotides are TGCGCCAGCAGCCATTTCAGGGGTCCCTACGAGCAGTACTTC. The genes are TRBV4-1 and TRBJ2-7; D possibly corresponds to TRBD1 (6 bases). Trimming shortened V by 3 bases and J by 2 bases, and 11 bases separated the two germline ends. The CDR3 extends over 14 amino acids. Germline loops: CDR1 MGHRA, CDR2 YSYEKL.

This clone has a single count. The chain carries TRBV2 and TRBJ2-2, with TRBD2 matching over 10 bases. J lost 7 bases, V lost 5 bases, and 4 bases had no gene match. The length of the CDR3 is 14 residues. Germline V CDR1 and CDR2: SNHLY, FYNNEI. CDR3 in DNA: TGTGCCAGCAGTCTAGCGGGAGCGGGCGGGGAGCTGTTTTTT. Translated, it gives CASSLAGAGGELFF.

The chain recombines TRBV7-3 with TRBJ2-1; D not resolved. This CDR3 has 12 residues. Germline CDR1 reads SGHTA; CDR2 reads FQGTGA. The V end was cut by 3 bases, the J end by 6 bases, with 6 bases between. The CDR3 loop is CASSFPGNEQFF. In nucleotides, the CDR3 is TGTGCCAGCAGCTTTCCCGGCAATGAGCAGTTCTTC. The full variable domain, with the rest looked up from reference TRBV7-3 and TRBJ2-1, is GAGVSQTPSNKVTEKGKYVELRCDPISGHTALYWYRQSLGQGPEFLIYFQGTGAADDSGLPNDRFFAVRPEGSVSTLKIQRTERGDSAVYLCASSFPGNEQFFGPGTRLTVL.

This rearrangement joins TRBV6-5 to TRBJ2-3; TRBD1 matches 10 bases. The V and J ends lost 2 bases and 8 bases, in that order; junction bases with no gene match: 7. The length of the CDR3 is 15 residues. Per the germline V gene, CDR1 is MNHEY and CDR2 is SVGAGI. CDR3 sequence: CASSYGDRGFGTQYF. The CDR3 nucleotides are TGTGCCAGCAGTTACGGGGACAGGGGATTCGGTACGCAGTATTTT.

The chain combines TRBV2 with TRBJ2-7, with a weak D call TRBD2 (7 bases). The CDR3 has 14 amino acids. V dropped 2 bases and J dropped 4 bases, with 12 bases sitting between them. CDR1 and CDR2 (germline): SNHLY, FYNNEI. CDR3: CASSENGGLYEQYV. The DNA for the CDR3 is TGTGCCAGCAGTGAAAACGGGGGGCTATACGAGCAGTACGTC.

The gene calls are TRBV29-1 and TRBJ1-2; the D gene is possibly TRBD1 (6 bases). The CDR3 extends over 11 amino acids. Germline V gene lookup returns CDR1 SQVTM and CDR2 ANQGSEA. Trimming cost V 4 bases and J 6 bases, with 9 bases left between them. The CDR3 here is CSVGDTHGYTF. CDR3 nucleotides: TGCAGCGTTGGGGACACTCATGGCTACACCTTC.

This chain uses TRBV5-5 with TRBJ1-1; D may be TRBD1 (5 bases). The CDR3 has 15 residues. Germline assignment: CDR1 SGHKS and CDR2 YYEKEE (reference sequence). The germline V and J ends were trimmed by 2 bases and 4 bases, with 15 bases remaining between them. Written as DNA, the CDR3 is TGTGCCAGCAGCTTTAGGGTGACAGTAAGCACTGAAGCTTTCTTT. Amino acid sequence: CASSFRVTVSTEAFF.

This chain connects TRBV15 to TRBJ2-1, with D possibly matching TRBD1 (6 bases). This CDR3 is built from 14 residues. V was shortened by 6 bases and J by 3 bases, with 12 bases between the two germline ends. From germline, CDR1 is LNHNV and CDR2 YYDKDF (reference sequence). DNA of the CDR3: TGTGCCACCAGTTCGGGGACATACTACAATGAGCAGTTCTTC. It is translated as CATSSGTYYNEQFF. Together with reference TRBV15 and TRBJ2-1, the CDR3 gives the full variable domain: DAMVIQNPRYQVTQFGKPVTLSCSQTLNHNVMYWYQQKSSQAPKLLFHYYDKDFNNEADTPDNFQSRRPNTSFCFLDIRSPGLGDTAMYLCATSSGTYYNEQFFGPGTRLTVL.

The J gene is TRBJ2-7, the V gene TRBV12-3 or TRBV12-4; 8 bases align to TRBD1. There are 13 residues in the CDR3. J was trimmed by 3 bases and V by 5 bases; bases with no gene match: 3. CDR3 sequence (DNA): TGTGCCAGCAGTCGCACAGGGGGCTACGAGCAGTACGTC. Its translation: CASSRTGGYEQYV.

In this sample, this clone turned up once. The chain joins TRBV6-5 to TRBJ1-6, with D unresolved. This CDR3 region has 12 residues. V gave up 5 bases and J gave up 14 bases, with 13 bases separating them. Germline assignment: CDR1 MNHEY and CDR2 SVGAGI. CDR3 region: CASSTLPTSLHF. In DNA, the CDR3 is TGTGCCAGCAGTACCCTTCCAACTTCCCTCCACTTT.

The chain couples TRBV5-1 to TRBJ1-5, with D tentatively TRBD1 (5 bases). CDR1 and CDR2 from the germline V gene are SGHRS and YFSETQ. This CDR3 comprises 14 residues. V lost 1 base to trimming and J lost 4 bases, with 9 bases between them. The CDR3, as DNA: TGCGCCAGCAGCTTGTTGGGGGGAAATCAGCCCCAGCATTTT. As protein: CASSLLGGNQPQHF.

CDR3 DNA sequence: TGTGCCAGCAGTGCCAACAACTACAATGAGCAGTTCTTC. Its translation: CASSANNYNEQFF. This chain links TRBV6-4 with TRBJ2-1; D gene unclear. This CDR3 spans 13 amino acids. V lost 4 bases and J lost 3, with 7 bases in between. The germline V gene has CDR1 MRHNA and CDR2 SNTAGT.

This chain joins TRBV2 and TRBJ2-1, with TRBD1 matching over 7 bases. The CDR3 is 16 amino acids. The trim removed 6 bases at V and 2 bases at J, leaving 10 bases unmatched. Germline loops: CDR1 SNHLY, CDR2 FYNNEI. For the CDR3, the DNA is TGTGCCAGCAGCACCCTGGACAGGCGGGCCTACAATGAGCAGTTCTTC. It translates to CASSTLDRRAYNEQFF.

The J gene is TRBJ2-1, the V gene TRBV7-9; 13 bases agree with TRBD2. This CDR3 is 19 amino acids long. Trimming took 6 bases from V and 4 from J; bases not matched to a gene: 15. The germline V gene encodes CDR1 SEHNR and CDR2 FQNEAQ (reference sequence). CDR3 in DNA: TGTGCCAGCAGTCCACCACTAGCGGGAGGGCCAGAGGGGTACAATGAGCAGTTCTTC. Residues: CASSPPLAGGPEGYNEQFF.

The CDR3 loop reads CASSSGTSGDANTGELFF. The DNA for the CDR3 is TGTGCCAGCAGCTCCGGGACTAGCGGGGACGCGAACACCGGGGAGCTGTTTTTT. This chain connects TRBV7-9 to TRBJ2-2, with 13 bases identical to TRBD2. The CDR3 sequence is 18 residues long. Germline V gives CDR1 SEHNR, CDR2 FQNEAQ (reference sequence). Germline trimming cut 4 bases from V and 0 bases from J; bases unmatched to any gene: 5.

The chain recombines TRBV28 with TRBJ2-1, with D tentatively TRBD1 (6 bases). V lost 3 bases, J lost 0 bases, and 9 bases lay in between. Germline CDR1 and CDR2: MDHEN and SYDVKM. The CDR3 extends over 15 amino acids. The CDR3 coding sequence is TGTGCCAGCAGTTTCTGGACAGACTCCTACAATGAGCAGTTCTTC. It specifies CASSFWTDSYNEQFF.

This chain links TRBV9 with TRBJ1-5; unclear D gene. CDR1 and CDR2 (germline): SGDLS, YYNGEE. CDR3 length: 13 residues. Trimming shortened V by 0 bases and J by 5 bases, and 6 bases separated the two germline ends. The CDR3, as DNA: TGTGCCAGCAGCGTAGCGGGTCATCAGCCCCAGCATTTT. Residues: CASSVAGHQPQHF.

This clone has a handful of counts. In nucleotides, the CDR3 is TGTGCCAGCAGTTCGACAGGGCGCGGGGAGCTGTTTTTT. This translates into CASSSTGRGELFF. The chain couples TRBV27 to TRBJ2-2, with 7 bases that match TRBD1. V shed 4 bases, J shed 7 bases, and the junction held 3 bases outside the gene matches. This CDR3 contains 13 residues. Germline assignment: CDR1 MNHEY and CDR2 SMNVEV (reference sequence).

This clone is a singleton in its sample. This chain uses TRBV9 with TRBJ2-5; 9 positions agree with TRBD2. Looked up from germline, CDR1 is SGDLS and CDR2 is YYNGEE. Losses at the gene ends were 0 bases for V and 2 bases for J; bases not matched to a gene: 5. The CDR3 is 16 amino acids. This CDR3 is CASSVGVAGAQETQYF. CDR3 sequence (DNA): TGTGCCAGCAGCGTAGGTGTAGCGGGGGCGCAAGAGACCCAGTACTTC.

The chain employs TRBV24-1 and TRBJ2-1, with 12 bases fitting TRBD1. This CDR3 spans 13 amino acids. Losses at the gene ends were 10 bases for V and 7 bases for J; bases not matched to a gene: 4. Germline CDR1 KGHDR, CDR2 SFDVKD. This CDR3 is CATRDRGQNEQFF. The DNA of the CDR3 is TGTGCCACTAGGGACAGGGGGCAGAATGAGCAGTTCTTC.

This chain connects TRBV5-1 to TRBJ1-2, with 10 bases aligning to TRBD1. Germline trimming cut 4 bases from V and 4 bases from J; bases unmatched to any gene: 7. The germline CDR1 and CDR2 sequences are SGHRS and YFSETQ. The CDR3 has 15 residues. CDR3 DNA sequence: TGCGCCAGCAGCCCTCGGGACAGGGGAATCTATGGCTACACCTTC. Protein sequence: CASSPRDRGIYGYTF. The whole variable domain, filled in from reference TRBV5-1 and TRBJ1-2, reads KAGVTQTPRYLIKTRGQQVTLSCSPISGHRSVSWYQQTPGQGLQFLFEYFSETQRNKGNFPGRFSGRQFSNSRSEMNVSTLELGDSALYLCASSPRDRGIYGYTFGSGTRLTVV.

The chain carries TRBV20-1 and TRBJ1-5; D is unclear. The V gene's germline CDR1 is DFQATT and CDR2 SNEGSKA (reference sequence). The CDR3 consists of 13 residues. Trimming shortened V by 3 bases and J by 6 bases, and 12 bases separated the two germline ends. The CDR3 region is CSASFQTGQPQHF. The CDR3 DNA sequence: TGCAGTGCTAGTTTCCAAACCGGTCAGCCCCAGCATTTT.

Here the CDR3 DNA reads TGCGCCAGCAGCCCTACCTACCCAAGCGGGATAGGTGCAGATACGCAGTATTTT. Amino acids: CASSPTYPSGIGADTQYF. The chain uses TRBV4-1 and TRBJ2-3; the match to TRBD2 covers 7 bases. Trimming at V came to 4 bases and at J to 4 bases, leaving 17 bases not matched to a gene. The CDR3 consists of 18 residues. Germline loops: CDR1 MGHRA, CDR2 YSYEKL.